This TCR beta chain was obtained from a study of regulatory T cells in long-lasting Graves disease (dated by TCRdb to about 2021). About the investigation overall: In the newly diagnosed Graves' disease group, patients had been taking antithyroid drugs for less than 3 months. Patients with persistent Graves' disease were compared with patients with newly diagnosed Graves' disease using TCR sequencing and RNA sequencing of peripheral blood. The study took place in China and was registered as a clinical trial. A total of 33 samples were covered by TCR sequencing, comprising some 13 persistent and around 20 newly diagnosed Graves' disease patients.

Many counts were recorded for this clonotype. The target of this receptor is not known. No per-base quality is available; no much larger clone lies one base away. The sample's time point label is to be understood as: newly diagnosed GD, antithyroid drugs for less than 3 months. For both TCR sequencing and RNA sequencing, RNA was extracted from PBMCs using TRIzol. The diagnosis of Graves' disease was made according to American Thyroid Association guidelines. The patients came from an endocrinology department in Xi'an, China. Each patient gave approximately 10 milliliters of peripheral blood, collected in an EDTA anticoagulant tube. PBMCs were isolated by Ficoll Paque Plus density gradient separation without further T cell sorting. An Agilent 2100 Bioanalyzer and agarose gel were used to check RNA quality, while a NanoDrop 2000 measured RNA concentration. On the study overall, not on this receptor specifically: A larger number of public clonotypes was shared among persistent patients (more than 2,500) than among newly diagnosed patients (around 970). The small sample size was acknowledged by the authors as a limitation that may reduce accuracy. Sequencing and analysis were restricted to the TCR beta chain. TRBV28, TRBJ1-2 and TRBJ2-5 were preferentially used in persistent disease, while TRBV20-1 and TRBJ2-1 were favored in newly diagnosed disease. Persistent Graves' disease patients showed lower TCR Shannon entropy and fewer highly expanded clones than newly diagnosed patients, suggesting clonal expansion. Only peripheral blood was studied, because thyroid tissue, the primary lesion, was inaccessible.

V loses 2 bases, J loses 3 bases, and the germline ends lie 7 bases apart. The CDR3 spans 13 residues, from the cysteine through the phenylalanine. Only the CDR3 part of the read is kept: 39 bases, read in frame from the first base. Preparation of the library involved multiplex PCR. The listed sequencing device is Illumina HiSeq 4000. iRepertoire HTBI primers and Arm-PCR amplification of CDR3 regions were used to construct TCR beta libraries. Before sequencing, the PCR products underwent gel purification. The authors' analysis ran thus. Gene usage analysis of CDR3 amino acid clonotypes used the 55 to 65 TRBV and more than 13 TRBJ segments found across samples. COPE and FqMerger were used to merge filtered high-quality paired reads into contigs. BLAST was used to align contigs to the IMGT TRBV, TRBD and TRBJ reference genes, and CDR3 was defined following IMGT. Clonotypes above 0.1% frequency were classified as highly expanded clones. Shannon entropy served as the measure of repertoire diversity, while the Gini coefficient captured V-J evenness. Clonotypes shared by more than one individual were considered public. The public reads were reprocessed in TCRdb via fastp at Q25 and MiXCR, keeping in-frame beta chains. Rows with one shared CDR3 protein collapse into an entry with the most common genes and DNA. The V and J calls here are based on TCRdb, not the publication. This sample gives under 300,000 distinct CDR3 sequences in total; 20% to 25% of them show up just once. Together, the top ten hold about 15% of the sample.

The rearrangement combines TRBV12-3 or TRBV12-4 with TRBJ1-1, with the D gene not confidently named. This clonotype originated in a female donor with Graves disease. Here the sequenced sample was peripheral blood mononuclear cells (PBMCs), taken at new diagnosis, from a patient treated with antithyroid drugs. In nucleotide form, the sequence is TGTGCCAGCAGTTTAAAAGGAGACACTGAAGCTTTCTTT. It is translated as CASSLKGDTEAFF.